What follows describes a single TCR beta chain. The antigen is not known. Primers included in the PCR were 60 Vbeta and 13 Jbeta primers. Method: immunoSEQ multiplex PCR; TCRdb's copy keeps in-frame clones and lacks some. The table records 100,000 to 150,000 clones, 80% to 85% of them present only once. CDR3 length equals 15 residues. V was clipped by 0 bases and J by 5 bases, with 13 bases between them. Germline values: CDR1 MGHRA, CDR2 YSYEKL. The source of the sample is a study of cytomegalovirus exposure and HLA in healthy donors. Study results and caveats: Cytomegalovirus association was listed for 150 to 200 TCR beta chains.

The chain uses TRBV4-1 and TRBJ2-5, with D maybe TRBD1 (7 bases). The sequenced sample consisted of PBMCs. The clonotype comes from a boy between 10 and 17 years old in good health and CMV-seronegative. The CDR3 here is CASSQDRAGGETQYF. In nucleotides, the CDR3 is TGCGCCAGCAGCCAAGATCGGGCAGGGGGGGAGACCCAGTACTTC.